Presented here are 20 T cell receptor beta chains from one specimen sequenced in a study of T-cell reconstitution after alpha-beta-depleted transplantation in children. Researchers prepared the TCRbeta library using unique molecular identifiers, the study reports. TCRdb independently ran MiXCR on the PCR reads; one entry per CDR3 protein. The sample shows about 110,000 distinct CDR3 sequences, approximately 6.4% of them seen only once. The sequencing here drew on PBMCs, mostly from graft donor cells, taken 360 days after TCRalphabeta/CD19-depleted stem cell transplant. These receptors were taken from a male patient aged 2 to 9 who had a stem cell transplant for acute lymphoblastic leukemia, so the T cells may come from the graft donor.

The J gene is TRBJ2-5, the V gene TRBV28; 11 bases fit TRBD2. V gave up 2 bases and J gave up 12 bases; unmatched junction bases: 8. The germline CDR1 and CDR2 sequences are MDHEN and SYDVKM. The CDR3 runs to 14 residues. CDR3 amino acids: CASSLRLAGGWEYF. The CDR3 region has the DNA TGTGCCAGCAGTTTAAGGCTAGCGGGGGGCTGGGAGTACTTC.

Many counts were recorded for this clonotype. The chain carries TRBV7-9 and TRBJ2-6, with unresolved D. The CDR3 runs 15 residues. Deletions cut 8 bases from V and 1 base from J, with 12 bases between. In germline, CDR1 is SEHNR, CDR2 FQNEAQ (reference sequence). As DNA, the CDR3 is TGTGCCAGCCCTCCCCATTTATCTGGGGCCAACGTCCTGACTTTC. It specifies CASPPHLSGANVLTF.

The chain combines TRBV6-1 with TRBJ1-1; the D gene is possibly TRBD1 (6 bases). This CDR3 contains 17 residues. Trimming removed 0 bases from V and 3 bases from J, with 17 bases in between. From germline, CDR1 is MNHNS and CDR2 SASEGT. The CDR3 sequence: CASSEAFNYRDHTEAFF. CDR3 nucleotide sequence: TGTGCCAGCAGTGAAGCCTTTAATTACAGGGATCACACTGAAGCTTTCTTT.

This clonotype was counted ten times or more. V usage is TRBV5-6 and J usage is TRBJ2-2; D remains ambiguous. The V and J ends lost 0 bases and 9 bases respectively, with 6 bases between them. Germline V lookup: CDR1 SGHDT, CDR2 YYEEEE. The CDR3 covers 12 residues. As DNA, the CDR3 is TGTGCCAGCAGCTTGGGGGGTCGGGAGCTGTTTTTT. Translation gives CASSLGGRELFF.

This chain links TRBV6-2 or TRBV6-3 with TRBJ1-1; the match to TRBD1 covers 9 bases. Germline CDR1 is MNHEY and CDR2 is SVGEGT. The CDR3 sequence is 13 residues long. The J segment lost 7 bases and the V segment lost 11 bases, leaving 11 bases of the junction unmatched. CDR3 sequence (DNA): TGTGCCTGCGACAGGGGACAGGGAAATGAAGCTTTCTTT. It codes for CACDRGQGNEAFF.

This clonotype was picked up a small number of times. The chain joins TRBV9 to TRBJ1-6; possible D gene TRBD1, 5 bases. This CDR3 is built from 14 residues. CDR1 SGDLS and CDR2 YYNGEE come from the germline V gene. V dropped 3 bases and J dropped 7 bases, with 11 bases sitting between them. CDR3 amino acids: CASSGRAGNSPLHF. The CDR3 DNA reads TGTGCCAGCAGCGGCAGGGCGGGGAATTCACCCCTCCACTTT.

The table lists this clonotype with a few counts. The J gene is TRBJ1-1, the V gene TRBV13; D gene ambiguous. Germline V gene data show CDR1 as PRHDT and CDR2 as FYEKMQ (reference sequence). V lost 6 bases and J 1 base, leaving 9 bases between the germline ends. The CDR3 is 13 amino acids. This chain's CDR3 is CASRPRGNTEAFF. CDR3 sequence (DNA): TGTGCCAGCAGGCCACGGGGGAACACTGAAGCTTTCTTT.

V is TRBV6-5 and J is TRBJ2-7; D is uncertain. The CDR3 runs 15 residues. The germline V and J ends were trimmed by 1 base and 2 bases, with 12 bases remaining between them. CDR1 is MNHEY, CDR2 SVGAGI, per germline. CDR3 sequence (DNA): TGTGCCAGCAGTTACTTGGCAGCCCCCGCCTACGAGCAGTACTTC. This gives the protein CASSYLAAPAYEQYF.

Only a few counts were recorded for this clonotype. The chain uses TRBV6-2 or TRBV6-3 and TRBJ2-7, with D perhaps matching TRBD2 (6 bases). This CDR3 spans 14 amino acids. The germline CDR1 and CDR2 sequences are MNHEY and SVGEGT. Trimming removed 4 bases at V and 4 bases at J, with 14 bases between. CDR3 in DNA: TGTGCCAGCAGTTGGGGGACTCTACCTTACGAGCAGTACTTC. Translated: CASSWGTLPYEQYF.

This clonotype was detected many times. The rearrangement uses TRBV9 and TRBJ2-2; D is perhaps TRBD2 (5 bases). The CDR3 contains 15 residues. Trimming pared 1 base from V and 5 bases from J, leaving 12 bases between. The V gene's germline CDR1 is SGDLS and CDR2 YYNGEE. In DNA form, the CDR3 reads TGTGCCAGCAGCGTATCGGGAAGTAAGACCGGGGAGCTGTTTTTT. Amino acids: CASSVSGSKTGELFF.

There are many counts of this clonotype. This chain connects TRBV4-3 to TRBJ2-1; 7 bases are a match to TRBD1. The CDR3 totals 15 residues. J gave up 8 bases and V 9 bases, and 16 bases lay outside the gene matches. The germline V gene has CDR1 LGHNA and CDR2 YSLEER. CDR3 nucleotide sequence: TGCGCCAGTACCCGGCGGTCCAGGGGGTCCGATGAGCAGTTCTTC. Its translation is CASTRRSRGSDEQFF.

This clonotype showed up many times. The chain is built from TRBV7-9 and TRBJ2-5; D gene ambiguous. V lost 3 bases and J 3 bases, leaving 5 bases between the germline ends. The germline V gene has CDR1 SEHNR and CDR2 FQNEAQ (reference sequence). The CDR3 is 12 amino acids. This chain's CDR3 is CASSFREETQYF. For the CDR3, the DNA is TGTGCCAGCAGCTTTAGAGAAGAGACCCAGTACTTC. Supplemented by reference TRBV7-9 and TRBJ2-5, the full variable domain reads DTGVSQNPRHKITKRGQNVTFRCDPISEHNRLYWYRQTLGQGPEFLTYFQNEAQLEKSRLLSDRFSAERPKGSFSTLEIQRTEQGDSAMYLCASSFREETQYFGPGTRLLVL.

This clonotype was detected many times. The J gene is TRBJ2-7, the V gene TRBV7-9; TRBD1 matches 7 bases. V gave up 5 bases and J gave up 0 bases; unmatched junction bases: 7. The CDR3 spans 15 residues. CDR1 SEHNR and CDR2 FQNEAQ come from the germline V gene (reference sequence). The CDR3 nucleotides read TGTGCCAGCAGCCCCACCGGGGACAGCTCCTACGAGCAGTACTTC. It encodes CASSPTGDSSYEQYF.

The rearrangement links TRBV3-1 to TRBJ2-1, with D maybe TRBD2 (6 bases). From germline, CDR1 is LGHDT and CDR2 YNNKEL (reference sequence). The CDR3 contains 18 residues. Trimming took 10 bases from V and 0 from J, leaving 25 bases between them. CDR3 sequence reads: CAICRPRLVKSSYNEQFF. The CDR3 region has the DNA TGTGCCATCTGTCGACCTAGACTAGTAAAAAGCTCCTACAATGAGCAGTTCTTC.

Comment on this clonotype: A much larger clonotype is one base distant, so this may be a read error. V and J are TRBV9 and TRBJ2-3; TRBD2 aligns across 8 bases. The CDR3 extends over 15 amino acids. The V and J ends lost 2 bases and 0 bases, in that order; junction bases with no gene match: 2. CDR1 and CDR2 (germline): SGDLS, YYNGEE. CDR3 amino acids: CASSVGGRSTDTQYF. The CDR3 nucleotides are TGTGCCAGCAGCGTTGGCGGGAGGAGCACAGATACGCAGTATTTT.

The genes are TRBV9 and TRBJ2-7; D possibly corresponds to TRBD2 (6 bases). The CDR3 consists of 13 residues. In germline, CDR1 is SGDLS, CDR2 YYNGEE. V dropped 2 bases and J dropped 2 bases, with 8 bases sitting between them. CDR3 in amino acids: CASSVAGPYEQYF. CDR3 sequence (DNA): TGTGCCAGCAGCGTGGCGGGACCCTACGAGCAGTACTTC.

J is TRBJ1-2 and V is TRBV7-2, with D possibly being TRBD1 (6 bases). V shed 5 bases and J shed 4 bases, with 20 bases lying between them. The CDR3 extends over 16 amino acids. The germline V gene has CDR1 SGHTA and CDR2 FQGNSA. The CDR3, as DNA: TGTGCCAGCAGCCCCTTCCTGACAGGAGGGGGCTATGGCTACACCTTC. Amino acids: CASSPFLTGGGYGYTF.

V usage is TRBV10-3 and J usage is TRBJ2-3; D may be TRBD1 or TRBD2 (5 bases each). There are 15 residues in the CDR3. Germline V gene sequence: CDR1 ENHRY, CDR2 SYGVKD. V lost 6 bases and J 0 bases, leaving 13 bases between the germline ends. The CDR3, as DNA: TGTGCCATCAGGGGGGACGGAGGAAGCACAGATACGCAGTATTTT. Translated, it gives CAIRGDGGSTDTQYF.

Only a few counts were recorded for this clonotype. V and J are TRBV6-2 or TRBV6-3 and TRBJ2-5; D not resolved. This CDR3 is 11 amino acids long. V lost 2 bases and J lost 5, with 3 bases in between. Germline V gene data show CDR1 as MNHEY and CDR2 as SVGEGT. Here the CDR3 DNA reads TGTGCCAGCAGTTACACGGAGACCCAGTACTTC. Translated: CASSYTETQYF.

This clonotype was counted many times. The genes are TRBV7-2 and TRBJ2-2, with a possible D match to TRBD2 (5 bases). CDR1 and CDR2 from the germline V gene are SGHTA and FQGNSA. This CDR3 is 15 amino acids long. Trimming removed 4 bases at V and 1 base at J, with 10 bases between. CDR3: CASSSASRNTGELFF. CDR3 nucleotide sequence: TGTGCCAGCAGCTCCGCTAGCCGGAACACCGGGGAGCTGTTTTTT.